This is a list of T cell receptor beta chains from one sample in a study of beta chain features in type 1 diabetes. Sequencing used immunoSEQ multiplex PCR; TCRdb keeps in-frame clones, though not all of them. In the table there are about 660,000 clones, over 12% of which are singletons. Sequences were obtained from naive CD4+ T cells from blood. These receptors were collected from a man aged 18 to 30 with type 1 diabetes. Both conserved end residues are part of each CDR3. D genes are given only for firm matches. Size is stated for part of the rows, as once, few or many counts, or as a class when the clone is expanded.

TRBJ2-5	TRBV27	.	.	TGTGCCAGCAGTTTGGGGGAGACCCAGTACTTC	CASSLGETQYF
TRBJ1-2	TRBV6-5	.	TRBD1	TGTGCCAGCAGTTACACCGAGACAGGGTATGGCTACACCTTC	CASSYTETGYGYTF
TRBJ2-3	TRBV7-7	few	.	TGTGCTAGCAGCCCCACCGCGGTGAACAAGCAGTATTTT	CASSPTAVNKQYF
TRBJ1-2	TRBV28	few	.	TGTGCCAGCAGTCCGTCAAGCGCCCAGTACTATGGCTACACCTTC	CASSPSSAQYYGYTF
TRBJ2-5	TRBV30	few	TRBD1	TGTGCCTGGAGTGGAGGGACAGGGTATGTGGAGACCCAGTACTTC	CAWSGGTGYVETQYF
TRBJ1-2	TRBV29-1	few	.	TGCAGCGTTGGGGACGGTGGCTACACCTTC	CSVGDGGYTF
TRBJ2-7	TRBV30	few	.	TGTGCCTGGAGTAGCAGGTCGGATATGGGGCAGTACTTC	CAWSSRSDMGQYF
TRBJ1-2	TRBV27	.	TRBD1	TGTGCCAGCACCGACTCCGGGACAGGGGGGAGCTACACCTTC	CASTDSGTGGSYTF
TRBJ2-7	TRBV18	many	.	TGTGCCAGCTCACTCTCCTACGAGCAGTACTTC	CASSLSYEQYF
TRBJ2-1	TRBV6-5	.	.	TGTGCCAGTCACGGGATGGGTCGTCAGTTCTTC	CASHGMGRQFF
TRBJ2-5	TRBV2	.	TRBD1	TGTGCCAGCAGTGGGGACAGACTCCAAGAGACCCAGTACTTC	CASSGDRLQETQYF
TRBJ2-3	TRBV7-2	.	.	TGTGCCAGCAGCTTGGCAGCGACAGATACGCAGTATTTT	CASSLAATDTQYF
TRBJ1-4	TRBV6-5	.	.	TGTGCCAGCAGTTACTCGGGCGGTAATGAAAAACTGTTTTTT	CASSYSGGNEKLFF
TRBJ1-1	TRBV7-9	.	.	TGTGCCAGCAGCTTCGAGAGGGGGACGAGTGAAGCTTTCTTT	CASSFERGTSEAFF
TRBJ2-5	TRBV9	.	.	TGTGCCAGCAGCGTCGGTGGAGACCAAGAGACCCAGTACTTC	CASSVGGDQETQYF
TRBJ2-5	TRBV9	.	.	TGTGCCAGCAGCGTAGACGGCAGGGCGGTCCAAGAGACCCAGTACTTC	CASSVDGRAVQETQYF
TRBJ2-2	TRBV30	few	.	TGTGCCTGGAACCGGGACGGAAACACCGGGGAGCTGTTTTTT	CAWNRDGNTGELFF
TRBJ1-1	TRBV18	.	.	TGTGCCAGCTCACCAGTCGAGGCGGTGAACACTGAAGCTTTCTTT	CASSPVEAVNTEAFF
TRBJ2-5	TRBV30	.	TRBD2	TGTGCCTGGAGTCGACTAGCGGGACAGAGCCAAACCCAGTACTTC	CAWSRLAGQSQTQYF
TRBJ2-5	TRBV18	few	TRBD2	TGTGCCAGCTCACCGATGGGGACTAGCCAAGAGACCCAGTACTTC	CASSPMGTSQETQYF
TRBJ2-7	TRBV4-2	.	.	TGTGCCAGCAGCCAAGATTGGGCAGACGAGCAGTACTTC	CASSQDWADEQYF
TRBJ2-2	TRBV30	.	.	TGTGCCTGGAGTGTACGATCGGGGGGCGCGAACACCGGGGAGCTGTTTTTT	CAWSVRSGGANTGELFF
TRBJ2-1	TRBV29-1	.	TRBD2	TGCAGCGTTGAATGGAGTAATCTAGCGGGAATTTTCTCCTACAATGAGCAGTTCTTC	CSVEWSNLAGIFSYNEQFF
TRBJ2-1	TRBV5-1	few	TRBD2	TGCGCCAGCAGCTTGGTCGCAGGCGGGAGGGGTTACAATGAGCAGTTCTTC	CASSLVAGGRGYNEQFF
TRBJ1-1	TRBV2	.	TRBD1	TGTGCCAGCAAGGTAGGGGGCGATGAAGCTTTCTTT	CASKVGGDEAFF
TRBJ1-5	TRBV30	few	TRBD1	TGTGCCTGGAGTGCCGGACAGGGAGGAATCCTGCCCCAGCATTTT	CAWSAGQGGILPQHF
TRBJ2-1	TRBV14	.	.	TGTGCCAGCAGCCCCTTTTCGTCGAATGAGCAGTTCTTC	CASSPFSSNEQFF
TRBJ1-2	TRBV30	few	.	TGTGCCTGTTCCCTTAACTATGGCTACACCTTC	CACSLNYGYTF
TRBJ2-3	TRBV5-4	few	TRBD2	TGTGCCAGCAGCCCCCAGCGGGGGGTAGGGCCAGATACGCAGTATTTT	CASSPQRGVGPDTQYF
TRBJ2-3	TRBV7-2	few	.	TGTGCCAGCAGCTCCACATACACAGATACGCAGTATTTT	CASSSTYTDTQYF
TRBJ2-7	TRBV6-6	.	TRBD1	TGTGCCAGCAGTTCCGGGGACAGTTCCTACGAGCAGTACTTC	CASSSGDSSYEQYF
TRBJ2-5	TRBV29-1	few	.	TGCAGCGTTGACAGGGTCGAGACCCAGTACTTC	CSVDRVETQYF
TRBJ2-7	TRBV5-1	few	.	TGCGCCAGCAGCTCAGATGGCAGGGCCTACGAGCAGTACTTC	CASSSDGRAYEQYF
TRBJ2-3	TRBV7-9	.	.	TGTGCCAGCAGCCCACTCAGGGGGGTGGATACGCAGTATTTT	CASSPLRGVDTQYF
TRBJ2-7	TRBV28	few	.	TGTGCCAGCAGCCCGGACAGCTACGAGCAGTACTTC	CASSPDSYEQYF
TRBJ2-3	TRBV5-4	.	.	TGTGCCAGCAGCACTCAGGGGCGCGGCGTAAGCACAGATACGCAGTATTTT	CASSTQGRGVSTDTQYF
TRBJ1-1	TRBV5-1	.	.	TGCGCCAGCAGCCCACTCCTCACACCGAACACTGAAGCTTTCTTT	CASSPLLTPNTEAFF
TRBJ2-2	TRBV14	.	TRBD1	TGTGCCAGCAGCCCGTACAGGGGGCTCGTCACCGGGGAGCTGTTTTTT	CASSPYRGLVTGELFF
TRBJ1-1	TRBV6-1	few	TRBD1	TGTGCCAGCAGTGCACGGGACAGGGTTCACACTGAAGCTTTCTTT	CASSARDRVHTEAFF
TRBJ2-6	TRBV30	.	.	TGTGCCTGGAGTGTCCAGGGGGCCAACGTCCTGACTTTC	CAWSVQGANVLTF
TRBJ1-1	TRBV7-9	few	.	TGTGCCAGCAGCTTAAGCAAATTCGTAGCTTTCTTT	CASSLSKFVAFF
TRBJ1-1	TRBV10-3	.	.	TGTGCCGCCCAACCCGGGATTAACACTGAAGCTTTCTTT	CAAQPGINTEAFF
TRBJ2-7	TRBV5-1	few	.	TGCGCCAGCAGAGGGTACACCTTAGCCTACGAGCAGTACTTC	CASRGYTLAYEQYF
TRBJ2-5	TRBV30	few	TRBD2	TGTGCCTGGAGCCCGGGATTAGCGGGGCGGGGGACCCAGTACTTC	CAWSPGLAGRGTQYF
TRBJ1-2	TRBV4-3	.	.	TGCGCCAGCAGCCAAGATAGAAGCCCCTATGGCTACACCTTC	CASSQDRSPYGYTF
TRBJ2-5	TRBV4-2	.	.	TGTGCCAGCAGCCATCTCTCAGAGACCCAGTACTTC	CASSHLSETQYF
TRBJ1-1	TRBV28	.	TRBD1	TGTGCCAGCAGTCTCAGGGGGTTACCCACTGAAGCTTTCTTT	CASSLRGLPTEAFF
TRBJ1-2	TRBV9	.	.	TGTGCCAGCAGCGTAGAAGGGTACTATGGCTACACCTTC	CASSVEGYYGYTF
TRBJ2-3	TRBV7-7	few	TRBD2	TGTGCTAGCAGCCCGGGACTAGCGGGGCCCGAGGACACGCAGTATTTT	CASSPGLAGPEDTQYF
TRBJ2-7	TRBV29-1	.	.	TGCAGCGTTGAAGACAGACAGGTAGAGCAGTACTTC	CSVEDRQVEQYF
TRBJ1-6	TRBV18	.	TRBD1	TGTGCCAGCTCACCACTTCCGACAGGGGCTAATTCACCCCTCCACTTT	CASSPLPTGANSPLHF
TRBJ2-5	TRBV5-1	.	.	TGCGCCAGCAGCCCCGGACTATCTGGGGAGACCCAGTACTTC	CASSPGLSGETQYF
TRBJ2-1	TRBV7-9	.	TRBD2	TGTGCCAGCAGCCCTGGACTAGCGGGGGTCAATGAGCAGTTCTTC	CASSPGLAGVNEQFF
TRBJ2-2	TRBV7-2	few	.	TGTGCCAGCAGCTTAACGAGTACGAACACCGGGGAGCTGTTTTTT	CASSLTSTNTGELFF
TRBJ2-5	TRBV6-5	few	.	TGTGCCAGCAGTTCTAGGACCTTTACGGTAGAGACCCAGTACTTC	CASSSRTFTVETQYF
TRBJ2-1	TRBV30	.	.	TGTGCCTGGAACGCAGGGAGGTCCGGGAATGAGCAGTTCTTC	CAWNAGRSGNEQFF
TRBJ2-2	TRBV2	.	TRBD2	TGTGCCAGCAGTGAAGAACTAGCGGCCCACACCGGGGAGCTGTTTTTT	CASSEELAAHTGELFF
TRBJ2-1	TRBV18	few	.	TGTGCCAGCTCACGTGGGGAGGCCAATGAGCAGTTCTTC	CASSRGEANEQFF
TRBJ1-3	TRBV7-9	.	TRBD1	TGTGCCAGCAGCTTAGAAGCCAGGGGGTCTAACACCATATATTTT	CASSLEARGSNTIYF